This T cell receptor (beta chain) was sequenced during a study of blood T cell repertoires in COVID-19. Study as a whole: Sites across the United States, Italy and Spain contributed samples from acute and convalescent COVID-19. Sample material is recorded as cDNA or gDNA derived from T cells, B-cell-depleted T cells, or PBMCs.

In the authors' methods: Estimation of nucleated cell counts relied on the amplification of reference gene primers. The table came from immunoSEQ multiplex PCR; TCRdb's copy has only in-frame clones and leaves some out. V and J calls and clone size come straight from that table; D and trimming were deduced from the DNA. This table holds approximately 220,000 clones, 80% to 90% found once. The TCR comes from a man aged 50 or older who had recovered from COVID-19. The material sequenced was peripheral blood.

CDR3: CASSWTGSGELFF. CDR3 DNA sequence: TGTGCCAGCAGTTGGACAGGGTCCGGGGAGCTGTTTTTT. The gene calls are TRBV7-9 and TRBJ2-2, with 8 nucleotides matching TRBD1. The CDR3 covers 13 residues. Germline lookup yields CDR1 SEHNR and CDR2 FQNEAQ (reference sequence). The V segment lost 6 bases and the J segment 6 bases; nucleotides outside the gene matches: 3.